This TCR beta chain was sequenced for a study of T cells after yellow fever vaccination. Regarding the study as a whole: The CD4 compartment and the CD8 compartment contained a small share of clonotypes in common.

For this clonotype: Its antigen is not identified.

5'RACE template switching produced TCR cDNA carrying a universal primer site and UMIs. TCRdb reprocessed the 5' RACE reads via MiXCR and lists one record per CDR3 protein. The sample consists of approximately 350,000 distinct CDR3 sequences, about 9.9% of them appearing once. This CDR3 comprises 13 residues. Germline lookup yields CDR1 SGHRS and CDR2 YFSETQ. The V end was cut by 5 bases, the J end by 2 bases, with 10 bases between. The TCR originated in a man aged 18 to 35 who received the YFV17D yellow fever vaccine. The material was PBMCs, obtained on the day of the first yellow fever vaccination. The gene calls are TRBV5-1 and TRBJ2-5; D gene unclear. The CDR3, as DNA: TGCGCCAGCAGTCGACTCGTACAAGAGACCCAGTACTTC. It specifies CASSRLVQETQYF.